The clone carrying this TCR beta chain has ten or more counts. The antigen is not known. The data were taken from a study of human T cells and chemical hapten exposure. Across the whole study: Women made up most patients, who had alopecia areata, totalis or universalis.

TCRdb re-analysed the RACE reads in MiXCR, keeping a single row per CDR3 protein. The sample shows approximately 46,000 distinct CDR3 sequences, roughly a tenth of them seen only once. The CDR3 is made up of 15 amino acids. Germline V CDR1 and CDR2: ENHRY, SYGVKD. Trimming at V came to 3 bases and at J to 3 bases, leaving 4 bases not matched to a gene. Broader study findings: Donors' alopecia may make their immune response differ from healthy people's.

Indicated time point: patch test 2, 6 weeks after DPC sensitization. The treatment denotes: therapeutic diphenylcyclopropenone sensitization with weekly scalp DPC. From whole blood left unfractionated, total RNA was extracted. Phlebotomy was performed prior to application of every patch test. The chain links TRBV10-3 to TRBJ2-7, with 11 bases fitting TRBD2. This receptor was identified in a woman aged 30 to 39 with alopecia areata. Some clones in this sample may be carry-over from other donors' samples. The sample was whole blood, taken in connection with sensitization to the hapten diphenylcyclopropenone (DPC). CDR3 sequence: CAISEEGLAVYEQYF. CDR3 DNA sequence: TGTGCCATCAGTGAAGAGGGACTAGCGGTCTACGAGCAGTACTTC.